The clone carrying this T cell receptor beta chain came up many times. Antigen: not known. This record belongs to a study of T cells in Graves' hyperthyroidism and ophthalmopathy. General observations from the study: Appearing also in blood were most of the thyroid clonotypes expanded above 0.001.

Exclusion of patients followed from uncontrolled infection, other autoimmune disease, pregnancy or lactation. Diagnoses were made from clinical symptoms, serum measures (thyroxine and TRAb), thyroid ultrasound and orbital computed tomography. This CDR3 region has 14 residues. The V and J ends lost 3 bases and 4 bases respectively, with 10 bases between them. Per germline, CDR1 SGHTA and CDR2 FQGNSA. Amplification of TCR beta CDR3 regions used RNA as the template. Initially, a first-round RT-PCR of the TCR CDR3 employed the HTBI primer set. TCRdb reanalysed the multiplex PCR reads using MiXCR and keeps one entry per CDR3 protein. The sample shows a few hundred thousand distinct CDR3 sequences, over 35% of them seen only once.

Material: peripheral blood or thyroid tissue (not recorded which). J is TRBJ1-5 and V is TRBV7-2; D is ambiguous. The TCR was taken from an adult woman with Graves' disease, either hyperthyroidism or ophthalmopathy (not recorded which). CDR3 sequence: CASSFSASNQPQHF. CDR3 DNA sequence: TGTGCCAGCAGCTTCTCGGCATCAAATCAGCCCCAGCATTTT.